Listed below are T cell receptor beta chains from one sample, sequenced in a study of T cells expressing NK-cell markers. TCRdb reprocessed the 5' RACE reads, with one entry per CDR3 protein and no DNA. This sample carries about 140,000 distinct CDR3 sequences, with about 12% going to the ten biggest clones. Sequencing was carried out using blood T cells: a sorted CD56 or NKG2C T cell subset, CD4+ or CD8+ T cells, or bulk PBMC T cells (not recorded which). Receptors were obtained from a man aged 18 to 30 in good health. Both conserved end residues are part of each CDR3.

j_gene: TRBJ2-2; v_gene: TRBV6-5; CDR3aa: CASSYPGQGDTGELFF
j_gene: TRBJ2-2; v_gene: TRBV27; CDR3aa: CASSLSSTGELFF
j_gene: TRBJ2-2; v_gene: TRBV12-5; CDR3aa: CASGSTSLGAGELFF
j_gene: TRBJ1-2; v_gene: TRBV4-1; CDR3aa: CASSQDERLIYGYTF
j_gene: TRBJ2-2; v_gene: TRBV12-3/TRBV12-4; CDR3aa: CAGLKEPNYSGAGELFF
j_gene: TRBJ1-1; v_gene: TRBV12-3/TRBV12-4; CDR3aa: CASSFSLEAFF
j_gene: TRBJ2-3; v_gene: TRBV6-5; CDR3aa: CASSYWPSTDTQYF
j_gene: TRBJ1-1; v_gene: TRBV10-3; CDR3aa: CAIREQGAIAEAFF
j_gene: TRBJ2-2; v_gene: TRBV5-5; CDR3aa: CASPKREGPGELFF
j_gene: TRBJ2-1; v_gene: TRBV7-9; CDR3aa: CASEGGNSYNEQFF
j_gene: TRBJ2-1; v_gene: TRBV7-9; CDR3aa: CASSPHRGPYNEQFF
j_gene: TRBJ2-7; v_gene: TRBV23-1; CDR3aa: CASSQLRRTEDPYEQYF
j_gene: TRBJ2-7; v_gene: TRBV9; CDR3aa: CASSPQGQVGYEQYF
j_gene: TRBJ2-1; v_gene: TRBV14; CDR3aa: CASSRLDRYNEQFF
j_gene: TRBJ2-2; v_gene: TRBV11-2; CDR3aa: CASSTPGLVTGELFF
j_gene: TRBJ2-1; v_gene: TRBV5-6; CDR3aa: CASSLLIASEQFF
j_gene: TRBJ2-5; v_gene: TRBV7-9; CDR3aa: CASRHGTNQETQYF
j_gene: TRBJ2-1; v_gene: TRBV27; CDR3aa: CASSFGFSTKQFF
j_gene: TRBJ2-7; v_gene: TRBV7-2; CDR3aa: CASSLGLAGALYEQYF
j_gene: TRBJ2-7; v_gene: TRBV10-3; CDR3aa: CAIRGVQGEVYEQYF
j_gene: TRBJ2-5; v_gene: TRBV12-3/TRBV12-4; CDR3aa: CASSLRDRGRETQYF
j_gene: TRBJ2-3; v_gene: TRBV30; CDR3aa: CAWSSTRGLARTDTQYF
j_gene: TRBJ2-3; v_gene: TRBV10-3; CDR3aa: CAISPPDGEDTQYF
j_gene: TRBJ2-1; v_gene: TRBV3-1; CDR3aa: CASSQVSGRAGNEQFF
j_gene: TRBJ2-1; v_gene: TRBV5-6; CDR3aa: CASSFESGTEQFF
j_gene: TRBJ2-7; v_gene: TRBV27; CDR3aa: CASSLSDYSYEQYF
j_gene: TRBJ2-1; v_gene: TRBV6-5; CDR3aa: CASSYLAGDYEQFF